The 14 T cell receptor beta chains below all came from one sample that was sequenced in a study of PD-1 blockade in classical Hodgkin lymphoma. In every patient, relapse followed autologous stem cell transplantation, while exposure to brentuximab vedotin differed. Libraries were prepared by immunoSEQ multiplex PCR; TCRdb keeps only in-frame clonotypes and omits some of them. The sample has 25,000 to 30,000 clones; roughly 70% are singletons. The starting material was peripheral blood mononuclear cells (PBMCs), obtained before the second cycle of nivolumab. The receptors derive from a human donor with classical Hodgkin lymphoma.

The V call is TRBV19, the J call TRBJ1-1; possibly TRBD1 for D (5 bases). V lost 3 bases to trimming and J lost 6 bases, with 23 bases between them. Germline CDR1 and CDR2: LNHDA and SQIVND (reference sequence). The CDR3 runs to 17 residues. The CDR3 loop is CASSIRGPDRAFAEAFF. The CDR3 bases are TGTGCCAGTAGTATTCGGGGCCCGGATAGAGCCTTCGCTGAAGCTTTCTTT.

This CDR3 reads CASSGTGGVADTQYF. The CDR3 DNA sequence: TGTGCCAGCAGCGGGACAGGGGGTGTTGCAGATACGCAGTATTTT. The chain combines TRBV6-5 with TRBJ2-3, with 11 bases matching TRBD1. This CDR3 comprises 15 residues. V lost 6 bases, J lost 4 bases, and 6 bases stayed unmatched. In germline, CDR1 is MNHEY, CDR2 SVGAGI.

The chain uses TRBV4-3 and TRBJ1-1; possible D gene TRBD1, 5 bases. This CDR3 comprises 14 residues. CDR1 is LGHNA, CDR2 YSLEER, per germline. Deletions cut 0 bases from V and 4 bases from J, with 9 bases between. The CDR3 loop is CASSQERQGTEAFF. CDR3 coding DNA: TGCGCCAGCAGCCAAGAAAGGCAGGGCACTGAAGCTTTCTTT.

The V gene is TRBV27, the J gene TRBJ2-7; 12 nucleotides line up with TRBD2. In germline, CDR1 is MNHEY, CDR2 SMNVEV (reference sequence). The V and J ends lost 2 bases and 4 bases, in that order; junction bases with no gene match: 12. CDR3 length: 18 amino acids. The CDR3 DNA reads as TGTGCCAGCAGTTTAACGATGACTAGCGGGAGTGTCCCATACGAGCAGTACTTC. It specifies CASSLTMTSGSVPYEQYF.

This chain connects TRBV6-1 to TRBJ2-3; maybe TRBD1 (6 bases). This CDR3 region has 9 residues. Deletions cut 7 bases from V and 12 bases from J, with 8 bases between. Germline CDR1 reads MNHNS; CDR2 reads SASEGT. CDR3 sequence: CASMDSQYF. CDR3 nucleotides: TGTGCCAGCATGGACAGCCAGTATTTT.

This clone was detected ten times or more. V usage is TRBV28 and J usage is TRBJ1-2; D perhaps matches TRBD1 (5 bases). Trimming left V 7 bases short and J 5 bases short, with 14 bases between. CDR1 MDHEN and CDR2 SYDVKM come from the germline V gene. The CDR3 is 13 residues long. CDR3 protein: CASIGGVVYGYTF. CDR3 nucleotides: TGTGCCAGCATCGGAGGGGTGGTATATGGCTACACCTTC.

This chain joins TRBV27 and TRBJ2-2; 7 nucleotides line up with TRBD2. CDR3 length: 14 residues. V shed 3 bases, J shed 7 bases, and the junction held 5 bases outside the gene matches. Looked up from germline, CDR1 is MNHEY and CDR2 is SMNVEV (reference sequence). The CDR3 DNA sequence: TGTGCCAGCAGTTTGCCTAGCGGAGTCGGGGAGCTGTTTTTT. It translates to CASSLPSGVGELFF.

The genes are TRBV28 and TRBJ1-3, with D uncertain. CDR1 and CDR2 (germline): MDHEN, SYDVKM. The length of the CDR3 is 15 residues. Trimming cost V 3 bases and J 1 base, with 10 bases left between them. The CDR3 region has the DNA TGTGCCAGCAGTTTGGTGTGGGGTTCTGGAAACACCATATATTTT. It codes for CASSLVWGSGNTIYF.

The rearrangement links TRBV5-8 to TRBJ1-5, with D hard to call. CDR3 length: 13 residues. Trimming took off 5 bases at V and 3 bases at J, with 9 bases between the two ends. Germline V gene sequence: CDR1 SGHTS, CDR2 YDEGEE. The CDR3 DNA follows: TGTGCCAGCAGGGACCTCTTCAATCAGCCCCAGCATTTT. Translated, it gives CASRDLFNQPQHF.

The chain recombines TRBV7-9 with TRBJ2-1; a weak D match, TRBD1 (8 bases). Per the germline V gene, CDR1 is SEHNR and CDR2 is FQNEAQ (reference sequence). V gave up 4 bases and J gave up 8 bases, with 27 bases separating them. This CDR3 contains 18 residues. The CDR3 nucleotides read TGTGCCAGCAGCTCCAGCTACAGGGGGGGCTCTAGGGGTTATGAGCAGTTCTTC. Protein product: CASSSSYRGGSRGYEQFF.

The chain recombines TRBV10-2 with TRBJ2-2; D tentatively reads TRBD1 or TRBD2 (6 bases each). The CDR3 covers 14 residues. The germline gives CDR1 WSHSY, CDR2 SAAADI. Trimming shortened V by 8 bases and J by 4 bases, and 14 bases separated the two germline ends. The CDR3 is CASETGGSTGELFF. DNA of the CDR3: TGCGCCAGCGAGACAGGAGGGAGCACCGGGGAGCTGTTTTTT.

The chain combines TRBV5-6 with TRBJ1-5; a weak D match, TRBD1 (5 bases). V gave up 4 bases and J gave up 7 bases, with 21 bases separating them. CDR3 size: 16 residues. Germline assignment: CDR1 SGHDT and CDR2 YYEEEE. CDR3 amino acids: CASSRSSRRGLQPQHF. CDR3 nucleotides: TGTGCCAGCAGCCGATCCTCGCGGAGGGGCTTGCAGCCCCAGCATTTT. The complete variable domain, with remaining parts taken from reference TRBV5-6 and TRBJ1-5, reads DAGVTQSPTHLIKTRGQQVTLRCSPKSGHDTVSWYQQALGQGPQFIFQYYEEEERQRGNFPDRFSGHQFPNYSSELNVNALLLGDSALYLCASSRSSRRGLQPQHFGDGTRLSIL.

The V gene is TRBV7-9, the J gene TRBJ2-2; TRBD1 is a possible D gene (5 bases). This CDR3 region has 15 residues. Trimming left V 2 bases short and J 4 bases short, with 11 bases between. Per germline, CDR1 SEHNR and CDR2 FQNEAQ (reference sequence). The CDR3 bases are TGTGCCAGCAGCTTACAGGGTGAGAGCACCGGGGAGCTGTTTTTT. It codes for CASSLQGESTGELFF.

The chain links TRBV6-5 to TRBJ1-2, with D uncertain. This CDR3 spans 12 amino acids. Trimming took off 8 bases at V and 3 bases at J, with 10 bases between the two ends. The germline CDR1 and CDR2 sequences are MNHEY and SVGAGI. DNA of the CDR3: TGTGCCAGCGTCGGCTATGACTATGGCTACACCTTC. Translation: CASVGYDYGYTF.